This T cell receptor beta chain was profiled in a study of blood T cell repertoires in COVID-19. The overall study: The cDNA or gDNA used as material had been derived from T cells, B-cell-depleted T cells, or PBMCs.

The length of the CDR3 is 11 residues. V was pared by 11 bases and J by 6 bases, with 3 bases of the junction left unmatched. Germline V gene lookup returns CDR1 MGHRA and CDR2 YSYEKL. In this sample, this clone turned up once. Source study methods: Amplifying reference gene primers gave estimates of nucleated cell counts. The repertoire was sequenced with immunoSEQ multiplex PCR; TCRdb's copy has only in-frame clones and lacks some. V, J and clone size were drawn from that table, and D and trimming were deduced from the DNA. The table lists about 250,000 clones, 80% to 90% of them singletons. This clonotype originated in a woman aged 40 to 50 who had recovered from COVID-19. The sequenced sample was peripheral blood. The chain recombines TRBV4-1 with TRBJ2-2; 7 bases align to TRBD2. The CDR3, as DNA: TGCGCCGCACGGGGGGCCGGGGAGCTGTTTTTT. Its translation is CAARGAGELFF.